The 25 T cell receptor beta chains given below trace back to one sample, sequenced in a study of cytomegalovirus exposure and HLA in healthy donors. Researchers ran the PCR with 60 Vbeta and 13 Jbeta primers. Assay used: immunoSEQ multiplex PCR; TCRdb lists only in-frame clones, some missing. The sample lists about 210,000 clones; about 80% were seen once. The sequencing sample was made of PBMCs. The receptors were sampled from a woman aged 50 to 60 in good health and CMV-seropositive.

The chain joins TRBV30 to TRBJ2-7; the D gene is possibly TRBD2 (7 bases). Per the germline V gene, CDR1 is GTSNPN and CDR2 is SVGIG (reference sequence). V was trimmed by 0 bases and J by 2 bases, leaving 14 bases between them. The CDR3 has 15 residues. The CDR3 loop reads CAWSVRGAKAYEQYF. The CDR3 DNA is TGTGCCTGGAGTGTACGGGGGGCTAAGGCCTACGAGCAGTACTTC.

V usage is TRBV18 and J usage is TRBJ1-1, with TRBD1 matching 12 bases. After removal of 6 bases from V and 8 bases from J, the junction contained 7 bases not matched to a gene. Germline lookup yields CDR1 KGHSH and CDR2 LQKENI. This CDR3 is built from 14 residues. CDR3 region: CASSPGQGAREAFF. CDR3 coding DNA: TGTGCCAGCTCCCCGGGACAGGGGGCTCGGGAAGCTTTCTTT.

This clone occurred a few times. The chain has TRBV7-9 and TRBJ1-2, with a weak D call TRBD1 (6 bases). In germline, CDR1 is SEHNR, CDR2 FQNEAQ (reference sequence). The CDR3 covers 16 residues. The V end lost 1 base, the J end lost 2 bases, and 14 bases lay between the germline ends. Here the CDR3 reads CASSLGAVGANYGYTF. DNA for the CDR3: TGTGCCAGCAGCTTAGGAGCAGTGGGGGCGAACTATGGCTACACCTTC. Variable domain in full (rest from reference TRBV7-9 and TRBJ1-2): DTGVSQNPRHKITKRGQNVTFRCDPISEHNRLYWYRQTLGQGPEFLTYFQNEAQLEKSRLLSDRFSAERPKGSFSTLEIQRTEQGDSAMYLCASSLGAVGANYGYTFGSGTRLTVV.

The chain carries TRBV9 and TRBJ1-3; 8 bases agree with TRBD1. The CDR3 runs to 14 residues. J was trimmed by 4 bases and V by 5 bases; bases with no gene match: 5. The germline CDR1 and CDR2 sequences are SGDLS and YYNGEE. The CDR3 region is CASRTTGGGNTIYF. CDR3 DNA sequence: TGTGCCAGCAGGACAACAGGGGGAGGAAACACCATATATTTT.

For this clone: The junction shows a germline mismatch at one end, possibly a read error. The sample contains more than one DNA sequence encoding this CDR3. The gene calls are TRBV9 and TRBJ1-6; 7 nucleotides align to TRBD1. The V gene's germline CDR1 is SGDLS and CDR2 YYNGEE. The CDR3 sequence is 14 residues long. The CDR3 DNA is TGTGCCAGCAGCCAAGGGACAGCTAATTCCCCCCTCCACTTT. It is translated as CASSQGTANSPLHF.

The V call is TRBV4-2, the J call TRBJ1-2, with D possibly TRBD1 on 6 matching bases. CDR1 and CDR2 (germline): LGHNA, YNFKEQ. V gave up 0 bases and J gave up 8 bases, with 13 bases separating them. The CDR3 extends over 14 amino acids. CDR3 amino acids: CASSQEQGLWGYTF. CDR3 nucleotides: TGTGCCAGCAGCCAAGAACAGGGTCTTTGGGGCTACACCTTC.

This chain joins TRBV7-2 and TRBJ2-7, with 7 bases aligning to TRBD2. The CDR3 is 14 amino acids. The V gene end was trimmed by 7 bases and the J gene end by 2 bases; junction bases not matched to a gene: 8. The germline gives CDR1 SGHTA, CDR2 FQGNSA. CDR3 nucleotides: TGTGCCAGCAAACAGCGGGGCACCGCCTACGAGCAGTACTTC. Translated, it gives CASKQRGTAYEQYF.

The chain combines TRBV15 with TRBJ1-2; D possibly corresponds to TRBD1 (5 bases). The CDR3 extends over 14 amino acids. With 3 bases removed from V and 6 bases from J, the gap between germline ends came to 14 bases. Per the germline V gene, CDR1 is LNHNV and CDR2 is YYDKDF (reference sequence). The CDR3 loop reads CATSRQTGHHGYTF. In nucleotides, the CDR3 is TGTGCCACCAGCAGGCAAACCGGACACCATGGCTACACCTTC.

As to this clone: Other DNA sequences in this sample translate to the same CDR3. The rearrangement links TRBV9 to TRBJ2-2, with 7 nucleotides matching TRBD1. Germline V gene sequence: CDR1 SGDLS, CDR2 YYNGEE. The V segment lost 2 bases and the J segment 5 bases; nucleotides outside the gene matches: 3. This CDR3 has 14 residues. CDR3: CASSVSGGTGELFF. The CDR3 nucleotides are TGTGCCAGCAGCGTGTCAGGGGGAACCGGGGAGCTGTTTTTT.

This chain connects TRBV7-2 to TRBJ2-7; 11 positions agree with TRBD2. The CDR3 is 15 amino acids. Germline lookup yields CDR1 SGHTA and CDR2 FQGNSA. The V segment lost 5 bases and the J segment 1 base; nucleotides outside the gene matches: 4. CDR3 sequence (DNA): TGTGCCAGCAGCCCGTCTAGCGGGGGGTCCTACGAGCAGTACTTC. Its protein is CASSPSSGGSYEQYF. Full variable domain (remainder filled in from reference TRBV7-2 and TRBJ2-7): GAGVSQSPSNKVTEKGKDVELRCDPISGHTALYWYRQSLGQGLEFLIYFQGNSAPDKSGLPSDRFSAERTGGSVSTLTIQRTQQEDSAVYLCASSPSSGGSYEQYFGPGTRLTVT.

The V and J genes are TRBV10-3 and TRBJ2-1; 12 bases match TRBD2. Unmatched junction bases numbered 5, after V lost 3 bases and J lost 8 bases. CDR1 and CDR2 from the germline V gene are ENHRY and SYGVKD. The CDR3 runs to 15 residues. The CDR3 sequence: CAISDSSGGADEQFF. In DNA form, the CDR3 reads TGTGCCATCAGTGATTCTAGCGGGGGGGCCGATGAGCAGTTCTTC.

This chain links TRBV7-3 with TRBJ2-6; 9 bases map to TRBD1. Germline lookup yields CDR1 SGHTA and CDR2 FQGTGA. V shed 4 bases and J 0 bases; nucleotides not matched to a gene: 4. CDR3 length equals 17 residues. CDR3: CASSSRGQGSGANVLTF. The DNA of the CDR3 is TGTGCCAGCAGCTCGCGGGGACAGGGCTCTGGGGCCAACGTCCTGACTTTC.

This chain links TRBV10-3 with TRBJ1-1; D is perhaps TRBD1 (5 bases). The germline CDR1 and CDR2 sequences are ENHRY and SYGVKD. There are 15 residues in the CDR3. Trimming left V 3 bases short and J 0 bases short, with 11 bases between. CDR3 in amino acids: CAISDRVTMNTEAFF. Here the CDR3 DNA reads TGTGCCATCAGTGACAGGGTAACCATGAACACTGAAGCTTTCTTT.

The sample holds a few counts of this clone. Other DNA sequences in the sample encode the same CDR3. V and J are TRBV9 and TRBJ1-5, with D hard to call. CDR1 and CDR2 (germline): SGDLS, YYNGEE. The CDR3 extends over 14 amino acids. Deletions cut 4 bases from V and 3 bases from J, with 11 bases between. The CDR3 protein is CASSPEGINQPQHF. The DNA of the CDR3 is TGTGCCAGCAGCCCGGAGGGCATCAATCAGCCCCAGCATTTT.

The chain couples TRBV10-2 to TRBJ2-5; tentative D call: TRBD1 (6 bases). V lost 2 bases, J lost 5 bases, and 12 bases lay in between. Germline loops: CDR1 WSHSY, CDR2 SAAADI. This CDR3 region has 14 residues. The CDR3 nucleotides are TGCGCCAGCAGTGAGGTTGGGGGCCGGGAGACCCAGTACTTC. Residues: CASSEVGGRETQYF.

This clone occurred once. The gene calls are TRBV5-4 and TRBJ2-1; possible D gene TRBD2, 5 bases. The germline CDR1 and CDR2 sequences are SGHNT and YYREEE (reference sequence). Trimming stripped 5 bases from V and 0 bases from J, with 15 bases between. The CDR3 is 16 amino acids. The CDR3 nucleotides read TGTGCCAGCAGAGCGGCCCAGTCGAGCTCCTACAATGAGCAGTTCTTC. Its translation is CASRAAQSSSYNEQFF.

The chain recombines TRBV19 with TRBJ1-2, with D unresolved. Trimming left V 5 bases short and J 5 bases short, with 21 bases between. The CDR3 is made up of 16 amino acids. Per the germline V gene, CDR1 is LNHDA and CDR2 is SQIVND (reference sequence). CDR3: CASSSNLRSPSYGYTF. The CDR3, as DNA: TGTGCCAGTAGTTCCAACCTCAGATCACCCTCTTATGGCTACACCTTC.

This chain joins TRBV2 and TRBJ2-6; D possibly corresponds to TRBD1 (5 bases). V shed 6 bases and J shed 3 bases, with 21 bases lying between them. The CDR3 covers 18 residues. Germline V gene data show CDR1 as SNHLY and CDR2 as FYNNEI. This CDR3 reads CASRFFEGQGGGANVLTF. CDR3 DNA: TGTGCCAGCAGGTTTTTTGAAGGCCAGGGTGGTGGGGCCAACGTCCTGACTTTC.

The J gene is TRBJ1-1, the V gene TRBV5-1; 7 bases map to TRBD1. Germline trimming cut 10 bases from V and 7 bases from J; bases unmatched to any gene: 7. This CDR3 has 11 residues. The germline CDR1 and CDR2 sequences are SGHRS and YFSETQ. The CDR3 sequence: CASIRQGEAFF. As DNA, the CDR3 is TGCGCCTCCATACGACAGGGTGAAGCTTTCTTT.

In its sample, this clone was seen once. The chain has TRBV5-1 and TRBJ2-7; D is unclear. Trimming removed 1 base from V and 3 bases from J, with 14 bases in between. Germline-derived CDR1 and CDR2 are SGHRS and YFSETQ. CDR3 length equals 15 residues. The CDR3 DNA is TGCGCCAGCAGCTTGCAGGTGGGCAGGTACTACGAGCAGTACTTC. Translating gives CASSLQVGRYYEQYF.

The J gene is TRBJ2-1, the V gene TRBV28; 7 positions agree with TRBD2. V dropped 4 bases and J dropped 3; count of bases not matched to a gene: 6. CDR1 is MDHEN, CDR2 SYDVKM, per germline. The CDR3 has 15 residues. As DNA, the CDR3 is TGTGCCAGCAGTTCGTGGACTAGAAACTACAATGAGCAGTTCTTC. Amino acid sequence: CASSSWTRNYNEQFF.

The V call is TRBV9, the J call TRBJ2-7; D may be TRBD1 (6 bases). The CDR3 is 15 residues long. Trimming cost V 3 bases and J 0 bases, with 13 bases left between them. Germline V gene data show CDR1 as SGDLS and CDR2 as YYNGEE. The CDR3 sequence: CASSARSTGSYEQYF. In DNA, the CDR3 is TGTGCCAGCAGCGCCCGCTCGACAGGCTCCTACGAGCAGTACTTC.

The J gene is TRBJ2-7, the V gene TRBV5-4, with TRBD1 matching 9 bases. The CDR3 has 14 amino acids. V shed 3 bases and J 5 bases; nucleotides not matched to a gene: 6. Per the germline V gene, CDR1 is SGHNT and CDR2 is YYREEE (reference sequence). The DNA for the CDR3 is TGTGCCAGCAGCTCGAACAGGGGGCGTAACGAGCAGTACTTC. Encoded protein: CASSSNRGRNEQYF.

V is TRBV30 and J is TRBJ2-3; 14 nucleotides line up with TRBD2. In germline, CDR1 is GTSNPN, CDR2 SVGIG (reference sequence). This CDR3 is built from 18 residues. V was clipped by 3 bases and J by 0 bases; unmatched bases: 8. The CDR3 nucleotides read TGTGCCTGGAGCCCTGGGACTAGCGGGGGCCTAAGCACAGATACGCAGTATTTT. This codes for CAWSPGTSGGLSTDTQYF.

The chain couples TRBV19 to TRBJ2-2; D call uncertain. V was cut by 6 bases and J by 1 base, with 9 bases left in between. In germline, CDR1 is LNHDA, CDR2 SQIVND (reference sequence). The CDR3 sequence is 14 residues long. Here the CDR3 DNA reads TGTGCCAGTAGGACAAGCCGGAACACCGGGGAGCTGTTTTTT. This encodes CASRTSRNTGELFF.